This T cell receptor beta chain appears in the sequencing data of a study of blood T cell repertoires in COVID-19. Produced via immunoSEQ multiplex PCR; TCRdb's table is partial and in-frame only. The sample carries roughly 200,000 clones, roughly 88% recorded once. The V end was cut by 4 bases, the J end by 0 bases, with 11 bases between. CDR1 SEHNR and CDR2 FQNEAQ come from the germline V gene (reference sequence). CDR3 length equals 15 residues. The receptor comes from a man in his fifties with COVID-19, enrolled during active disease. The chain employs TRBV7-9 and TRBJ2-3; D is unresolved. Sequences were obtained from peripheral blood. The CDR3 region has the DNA TGTGCCAGCAGCTCATTTCGGGTTAGCACAGATACGCAGTATTTT. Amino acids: CASSSFRVSTDTQYF.